This passage covers 28 T cell receptor beta chains from one sample sequenced in a study of OX40 agonist ivuxolimab in advanced cancers. Produced via immunoSEQ multiplex PCR; TCRdb's table is partial and in-frame only. Of under 40,000 clones in the sample, 60% to 85% were seen once. The sample consisted of CD4+ or CD8+ T cells sorted from blood, taken in a trial of the OX40 agonist ivuxolimab. These receptors came from an adult with an advanced solid tumor such as melanoma, head and neck, liver or kidney cancer.

This chain links TRBV9 with TRBJ1-2, with 8 bases fitting TRBD1. Germline CDR1 is SGDLS and CDR2 is YYNGEE. The CDR3 is 15 residues long. Losses at the gene ends were 0 bases for V and 6 bases for J; bases not matched to a gene: 7. CDR3 DNA sequence: TGTGCCAGCAGCGTAGTATCAGGGGGCGAGGATGGCTACACCTTC. Protein product: CASSVVSGGEDGYTF. The whole variable domain, filled in from reference TRBV9 and TRBJ1-2, reads DSGVTQTPKHLITATGQRVTLRCSPRSGDLSVYWYQQSLDQGLQFLIQYYNGEERAKGNILERFSAQQFPDLHSELNLSSLELGDSALYFCASSVVSGGEDGYTFGSGTRLTVV.

The genes are TRBV12-5 and TRBJ1-5, with D unresolved. The V end lost 9 bases, the J end lost 5 bases, and 20 bases lay between the germline ends. The germline V gene has CDR1 LGHNT and CDR2 FRNRAP. The CDR3 loop spans 15 amino acids. CDR3 nucleotides: TGTGCTAGGGCAGCCTCAGCTATAGCGCATCAGCCCCAGCATTTT. Its translation is CARAASAIAHQPQHF.

The genes are TRBV29-1 and TRBJ2-7, with 11 bases that match TRBD1. Germline V gene sequence: CDR1 SQVTM, CDR2 ANQGSEA. The CDR3 has 14 amino acids. The V segment lost 6 bases and the J segment 4 bases; nucleotides outside the gene matches: 8. CDR3 loop: CSVGPGQGVYEQYF. Here the CDR3 DNA reads TGCAGCGTCGGCCCGGGACAGGGGGTATACGAGCAGTACTTC.

The chain combines TRBV18 with TRBJ2-7, with D possibly being TRBD2 (8 bases). This CDR3 has 16 residues. Trimming shortened V by 6 bases and J by 3 bases, and 21 bases separated the two germline ends. CDR1 is KGHSH and CDR2 is LQKENI in the germline V gene. Written as DNA, the CDR3 is TGTGCCAGCTCGCGCTCGGGGGGGACAGTCGGCTACGAGCAGTACTTC. Its translation: CASSRSGGTVGYEQYF. Full variable domain (rest looked up from reference TRBV18 and TRBJ2-7): NAGVMQNPRHLVRRRGQEARLRCSPMKGHSHVYWYRQLPEEGLKFMVYLQKENIIDESGMPKERFSAEFPKEGPSILRIQQVVRGDSAAYFCASSRSGGTVGYEQYFGPGTRLTVT.

A note on this clone: This sample also contains other DNA sequences that code for the same CDR3. This chain's CDR3 is CASSFRDSYNEQFF. The CDR3 DNA is TGTGCCAGCAGCTTTCGGGACAGTTACAATGAGCAGTTCTTC. The rearrangement links TRBV7-2 to TRBJ2-1; 7 bases are shared with TRBD1. The CDR3 contains 14 residues. V shed 3 bases and J 4 bases; nucleotides not matched to a gene: 3. Germline lookup yields CDR1 SGHTA and CDR2 FQGNSA. Full variable domain (missing parts from reference TRBV7-2 and TRBJ2-1): GAGVSQSPSNKVTEKGKDVELRCDPISGHTALYWYRQSLGQGLEFLIYFQGNSAPDKSGLPSDRFSAERTGGSVSTLTIQRTQQEDSAVYLCASSFRDSYNEQFFGPGTRLTVL.

The chain recombines TRBV9 with TRBJ2-3, with D hard to call. V shed 1 base and J shed 5 bases, with 17 bases lying between them. CDR3 length: 16 residues. Germline CDR1 SGDLS, CDR2 YYNGEE. This CDR3 is CASSVYSGVPRDTQYF. The CDR3 nucleotides read TGTGCCAGCAGCGTATATAGTGGGGTTCCTAGAGATACGCAGTATTTT.

The DNA of the CDR3 is TGTGCCATCAGGGCAAGGCCCAATGAGCAGTTCTTC. This codes for CAIRARPNEQFF. This chain joins TRBV10-3 and TRBJ2-1; no reliable D call. Trimming cost V 6 bases and J 6 bases, with 9 bases left between them. Germline loops: CDR1 ENHRY, CDR2 SYGVKD. The CDR3 is 12 residues long.

This clone appeared once. The chain has TRBV5-6 and TRBJ2-5; 12 bases are a match to TRBD2. The ends lost 2 bases at V and 5 bases at J; junction bases unmatched: 7. CDR1 SGHDT and CDR2 YYEEEE come from the germline V gene. The CDR3 contains 16 residues. CDR3 coding DNA: TGTGCCAGCAGCTTCCCTCGACTAGCGGGGGTTGAGACCCAGTACTTC. Amino acids: CASSFPRLAGVETQYF.

This chain joins TRBV7-9 and TRBJ2-1, with 10 bases fitting TRBD2. This CDR3 has 18 amino acids. CDR1 and CDR2 (germline): SEHNR, FQNEAQ (reference sequence). The V and J ends lost 4 bases and 1 base, in that order; junction bases with no gene match: 10. The CDR3 region is CASSSPGAGGPSYNEQFF. The CDR3 DNA follows: TGTGCCAGCAGCTCCCCGGGAGCGGGAGGGCCTTCCTACAATGAGCAGTTCTTC.

The chain combines TRBV6-5 with TRBJ2-7; 7 nucleotides align to TRBD1. After removal of 5 bases from V and 1 base from J, the junction contained 8 bases not matched to a gene. Germline V gene data show CDR1 as MNHEY and CDR2 as SVGAGI. This CDR3 region has 15 residues. The CDR3 DNA follows: TGTGCCAGCAGTGGATTCGACAGGGATTCCTACGAGCAGTACTTC. This translates into CASSGFDRDSYEQYF.

CDR3 region: CAISEELAGPADTQYF. The CDR3, as DNA: TGTGCCATCAGTGAGGAACTAGCGGGACCGGCAGATACGCAGTATTTT. V and J are TRBV10-3 and TRBJ2-3; 10 bases agree with TRBD2. The CDR3 extends over 16 amino acids. Germline lookup yields CDR1 ENHRY and CDR2 SYGVKD. Trimming cost V 2 bases and J 4 bases; bases outside gene matches: 6.

The rearrangement links TRBV5-8 to TRBJ1-5; 7 bases fit TRBD1. The CDR3 totals 15 residues. V lost 1 base to trimming and J lost 4 bases; unmatched junction nucleotides: 5. CDR1 and CDR2 (germline): SGHTS, YDEGEE. CDR3: CASSLWDSRNQPQHF. The CDR3 DNA follows: TGTGCCAGCAGCTTGTGGGACAGTAGAAATCAGCCCCAGCATTTT.

The V and J genes are TRBV28 and TRBJ2-6; D gene ambiguous. This CDR3 contains 12 residues. Germline CDR1 and CDR2: MDHEN and SYDVKM. The chain's CDR3 is CASLSGANVLTF. The CDR3 DNA follows: TGTGCTTCCCTCTCTGGGGCCAACGTCCTGACTTTC.

CDR3 amino acids: CASSLRSGNTEAFF. DNA for the CDR3: TGTGCCAGCAGCTTAAGATCGGGGAACACTGAAGCTTTCTTT. V is TRBV7-9 and J is TRBJ1-1; no reliable D call. The CDR3 spans 14 residues. V was pared by 2 bases and J by 1 base, with 8 bases between. Per the germline V gene, CDR1 is SEHNR and CDR2 is FQNEAQ (reference sequence). Filled out from reference TRBV7-9 and TRBJ1-1, the complete variable domain reads DTGVSQNPRHKITKRGQNVTFRCDPISEHNRLYWYRQTLGQGPEFLTYFQNEAQLEKSRLLSDRFSAERPKGSFSTLEIQRTEQGDSAMYLCASSLRSGNTEAFFGQGTRLTVV.

CDR3 coding DNA: TGTGCCAGCAGCTTGGTGGTAGCGGGGATAGGCGAGCAGTACTTC. It encodes CASSLVVAGIGEQYF. V is TRBV5-4 and J is TRBJ2-7; 8 bases match TRBD2. The V gene end was trimmed by 0 bases and the J gene end by 6 bases; junction bases not matched to a gene: 8. There are 15 residues in the CDR3. The germline CDR1 and CDR2 sequences are SGHNT and YYREEE (reference sequence).

This clone is termed medium-sized. The gene calls are TRBV11-2 and TRBJ1-3; 9 nucleotides match TRBD1. Germline CDR1 reads SGHAT; CDR2 reads FQNNGV. The CDR3 sequence is 16 residues long. Trimming cost V 2 bases and J 3 bases; bases outside gene matches: 5. CDR3 sequence (DNA): TGTGCCAGCAGCTTATATACAGGGGGCGATGGAAACACCATATATTTT. Translation: CASSLYTGGDGNTIYF. The full variable domain, in which reference TRBV11-2 and TRBJ1-3 provide the parts outside the CDR3, is EAGVAQSPRYKIIEKRQSVAFWCNPISGHATLYWYQQILGQGPKLLIQFQNNGVVDDSQLPKDRFSAERLKGVDSTLKIQPAKLEDSAVYLCASSLYTGGDGNTIYFGEGSWLTVV.

The J gene is TRBJ2-7, the V gene TRBV9; no clear D. V was clipped by 4 bases and J by 0 bases, with 5 bases between them. Germline CDR1 reads SGDLS; CDR2 reads YYNGEE. This CDR3 spans 12 amino acids. CDR3 loop: CASSTSSYEQYF. The CDR3 DNA reads TGTGCCAGCAGCACAAGCTCCTACGAGCAGTACTTC.

The CDR3 region is CASSQGRSANTGELFF. The CDR3 bases are TGCGCCAGCAGCCAGGGTCGGAGCGCGAACACCGGGGAGCTGTTTTTT. The chain links TRBV4-1 to TRBJ2-2; D gene uncertain. There are 16 residues in the CDR3. Between the trimmed V and J ends, which lost 3 bases and 0 bases, there was a span of 11 bases. Germline V lookup: CDR1 MGHRA, CDR2 YSYEKL.

This clone appeared a few times. This chain connects TRBV9 to TRBJ2-3; D might be TRBD2 (5 bases). Trimming pared 6 bases from V and 4 bases from J, leaving 15 bases between. CDR3 length equals 14 residues. Germline-derived CDR1 and CDR2 are SGDLS and YYNGEE. Written as DNA, the CDR3 is TGTGCCAGCACGATCGCTGGGAGTCCAGATACGCAGTATTTT. It is translated as CASTIAGSPDTQYF. Looking up the rest from reference TRBV9 and TRBJ2-3 gives the full variable domain: DSGVTQTPKHLITATGQRVTLRCSPRSGDLSVYWYQQSLDQGLQFLIQYYNGEERAKGNILERFSAQQFPDLHSELNLSSLELGDSALYFCASTIAGSPDTQYFGPGTRLTVL.

V and J are TRBV18 and TRBJ2-2, with TRBD1 matching 8 bases. Germline V gives CDR1 KGHSH, CDR2 LQKENI. Trimming at V came to 2 bases and at J to 2 bases, leaving 1 base not matched to a gene. This CDR3 is built from 15 residues. The CDR3 loop reads CASSPGQGNTGELFF. The CDR3 bases are TGTGCCAGCTCACCAGGACAGGGAAACACCGGGGAGCTGTTTTTT.

This chain joins TRBV11-1 and TRBJ2-1, with TRBD1 matching over 7 bases. Trimming took 4 bases from V and 4 from J; bases not matched to a gene: 7. The length of the CDR3 is 15 residues. From germline, CDR1 is SGHAT and CDR2 FQDESV (reference sequence). CDR3: CASSSTGTVYNEQFF. The CDR3 DNA reads TGTGCCAGCAGCTCGACCGGGACAGTATACAATGAGCAGTTCTTC.

The chain has TRBV7-1 and TRBJ1-2, with a weak D call TRBD1 (5 bases). TRBV7-1 falls under the ORF class, with uncertain function. The ends were cut back, 5 bases at V and 5 bases at J, with 15 bases in the middle. CDR3 length: 14 amino acids. Here the CDR3 DNA reads TGTGCCAGCAGCCCCGACACAGGCTCTTATGGCTACACCTTC. Translated, it gives CASSPDTGSYGYTF.

V gene TRBV4-1 combines with J gene TRBJ2-1; 11 bases are shared with TRBD2. The CDR3 runs 15 residues. The V gene's germline CDR1 is MGHRA and CDR2 YSYEKL. The trim removed 1 base at V and 4 bases at J, leaving 0 bases unmatched. The CDR3 is CASSQASGRYNEQFF. The CDR3 nucleotides read TGCGCCAGCAGCCAAGCTAGCGGGAGGTACAATGAGCAGTTCTTC.

This chain joins TRBV6-5 and TRBJ2-3; 8 positions agree with TRBD2. This CDR3 comprises 13 residues. V was clipped by 6 bases and J by 4 bases; unmatched bases: 3. Germline V gene lookup returns CDR1 MNHEY and CDR2 SVGAGI. Written as DNA, the CDR3 is TGTGCCAGCAGGCGGGGGGTGTCAGATACGCAGTATTTT. The encoded protein is CASRRGVSDTQYF.

The chain couples TRBV7-8 to TRBJ2-2; D possibly corresponds to TRBD2 (6 bases). V was shortened by 5 bases and J by 4 bases, with 14 bases between the two germline ends. Germline loops: CDR1 SGHVS, CDR2 FQNEAQ. This CDR3 has 15 amino acids. CDR3 DNA sequence: TGTGCCAGCAGCCCCCCGGGGAGGCGCACCGGGGAGCTGTTTTTT. Translated: CASSPPGRRTGELFF.

The table lists this clone with a count of one. This sequence joins TRBV15 and TRBJ2-5; D tentatively fits TRBD1 or TRBD2 (5 bases each). Trimming stripped 0 bases from V and 4 bases from J, with 12 bases between. The V gene's germline CDR1 is LNHNV and CDR2 YYDKDF (reference sequence). The CDR3 is 15 residues long. Here the CDR3 reads CATSRDQGPGETQYF. In DNA, the CDR3 is TGTGCCACCAGCAGAGATCAGGGACCTGGAGAGACCCAGTACTTC.

The chain combines TRBV27 with TRBJ2-7, with 7 bases that match TRBD2. CDR3 size: 14 residues. CDR1 and CDR2 from the germline V gene are MNHEY and SMNVEV (reference sequence). V gave up 5 bases and J gave up 6 bases; unmatched junction bases: 10. As DNA, the CDR3 is TGTGCCAGCAGTCCGGGGGGAGGGCCAGGCGAGCAGTACTTC. It yields the protein CASSPGGGPGEQYF.

This clone was counted a single time. The chain couples TRBV20-1 to TRBJ2-1; possibly TRBD2 for D (6 bases). V gave up 5 bases and J gave up 10 bases, with 12 bases separating them. CDR3 length equals 11 residues. Germline-derived CDR1 and CDR2 are DFQATT and SNEGSKA (reference sequence). CDR3 region: CSAGPGGEQFF. CDR3 DNA: TGCAGTGCTGGCCCTGGGGGGGAGCAGTTCTTC.